The text below deals with one T cell receptor beta chain. Time point noted: blood from clinic visit 5 months post-surgery; TSC patient then seizure free. Germline V gene lookup returns CDR1 LGHDT and CDR2 YNNKEL (reference sequence). This CDR3 region has 14 residues. Between the trimmed V and J ends, which lost 0 bases and 3 bases, there was a span of 9 bases. This entry comes from a study of brain T cells in children with intractable seizures. Clones were read by immunoSEQ multiplex PCR, and TCRdb kept only the in-frame ones, dropping some. The sample lists about 340,000 clones, nearly 95% occurring once.

The TCR sequence derives from a boy less than two years old with tuberous sclerosis and intractable seizures. This specimen consisted of peripheral blood, obtained more than 4 months after surgery. V usage is TRBV3-1 (or the pseudogene TRBV3-2) and J usage is TRBJ2-7; D remains unclear. The CDR3: CASSQDLRIYEQYF. For the CDR3, the DNA is TGTGCCAGCAGCCAAGACCTCAGGATCTACGAGCAGTACTTC.